This T cell receptor beta chain comes out of a study of T cell responses to AZD1222 COVID-19 vaccine. Study outcomes and limitations: A reported finding is that nearly half of spike-specific TCRs target unmutated variant regions. Receipt of two AZD1222 doses was followed by a rise in Spike-specific TCR breadth and depth. Scientists sampled the repertoires only once the peak T cell response had passed. Spike as a whole was targeted by vaccine-associated CD4 TCRs, dominant at 160-218 and 743-854.

Measured with immunoSEQ multiplex PCR; TCRdb has only the in-frame clones, and not every one. The data contain some 150,000 clones, 70% to 90% of them singletons. This clone was counted once. Antigen specificity is unknown. CDR1 SGHTA and CDR2 FQGNSA come from the germline V gene. The CDR3 has 14 residues. The V end was cut by 4 bases, the J end by 3 bases, with 12 bases between. The chain combines TRBV7-2 with TRBJ1-1; D perhaps matches TRBD1 (5 bases). The origin of this receptor is an adult who had recovered from COVID-19. Sequenced here: peripheral blood, sampled after recovery from COVID-19. CDR3 coding DNA: TGTGCCAGCAGCTCCAGCGGGGGGGACACTGAAGCTTTCTTT. Amino acid sequence: CASSSSGGDTEAFF.